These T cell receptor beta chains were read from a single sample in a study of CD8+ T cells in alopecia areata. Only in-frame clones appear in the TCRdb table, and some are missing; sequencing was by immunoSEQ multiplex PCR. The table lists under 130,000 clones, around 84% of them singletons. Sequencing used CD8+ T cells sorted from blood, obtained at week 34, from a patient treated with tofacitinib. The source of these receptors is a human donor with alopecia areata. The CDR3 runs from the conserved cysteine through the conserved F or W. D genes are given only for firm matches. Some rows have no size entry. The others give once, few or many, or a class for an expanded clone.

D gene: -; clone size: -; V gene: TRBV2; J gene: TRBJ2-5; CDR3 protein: CASSARETQYF; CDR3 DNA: TGTGCCAGCAGTGCGCGGGAGACCCAGTACTTC
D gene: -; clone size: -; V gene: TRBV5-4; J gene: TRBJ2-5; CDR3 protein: CASGLSSEETQYF; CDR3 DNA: TGTGCCAGCGGTTTATCTAGCGAAGAGACCCAGTACTTC
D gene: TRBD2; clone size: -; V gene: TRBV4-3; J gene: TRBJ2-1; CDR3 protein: CASSHLGEGNEQFF; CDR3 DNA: TGCGCCAGCAGCCATCTTGGGGAGGGAAATGAGCAGTTCTTC
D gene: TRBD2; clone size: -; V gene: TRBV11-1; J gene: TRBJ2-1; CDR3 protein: CASSQREGRHNEQFF; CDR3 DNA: TGTGCCAGCAGCCAGCGGGAGGGCCGGCACAATGAGCAGTTCTTC
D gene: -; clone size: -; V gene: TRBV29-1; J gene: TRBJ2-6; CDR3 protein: CSVIGSSGANVPTF; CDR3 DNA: TGCAGCGTAATAGGGAGCTCTGGGGCCAACGTCCCGACTTTC
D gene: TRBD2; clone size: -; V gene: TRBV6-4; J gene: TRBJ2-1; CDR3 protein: CASICSGRPQGYNEQFF; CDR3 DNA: TGTGCCAGCATTTGTAGCGGGAGGCCCCAAGGATACAATGAGCAGTTCTTC
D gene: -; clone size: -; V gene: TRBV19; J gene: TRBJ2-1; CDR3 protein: CASSSPTRSNEQFF; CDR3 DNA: TGTGCCAGTAGTTCCCCCACTAGGAGCAATGAGCAGTTCTTC
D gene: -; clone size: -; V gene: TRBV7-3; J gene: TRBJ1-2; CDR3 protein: CASSLERGLGDYGYTF; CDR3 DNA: TGTGCCAGCAGCCTAGAAAGGGGATTGGGTGACTATGGCTACACCTTC
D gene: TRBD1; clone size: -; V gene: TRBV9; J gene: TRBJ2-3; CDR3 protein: CASSVRQGSSTDTQYF; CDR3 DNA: TGTGCCAGCAGCGTCAGACAGGGGAGCAGCACAGATACGCAGTATTTT
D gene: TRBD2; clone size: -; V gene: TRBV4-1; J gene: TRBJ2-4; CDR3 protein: CASSQDQREILRSAKNIQYF; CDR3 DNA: TGCGCCAGCAGCCAAGACCAGCGGGAGATCTTACGGTCAGCCAAAAACATTCAGTACTTC
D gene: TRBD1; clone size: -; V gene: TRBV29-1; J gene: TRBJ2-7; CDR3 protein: CSVDLGQSYEQYF; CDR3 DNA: TGCAGCGTTGATTTGGGACAGAGCTACGAGCAGTACTTC
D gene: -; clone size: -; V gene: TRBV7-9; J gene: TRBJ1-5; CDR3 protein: CASSTGQNRSQPQHF; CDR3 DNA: TGTGCCAGCAGCACAGGACAGAATCGGAGTCAGCCCCAGCATTTT
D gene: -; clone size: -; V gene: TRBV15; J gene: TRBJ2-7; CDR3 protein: CATSSNVYVGRSNEQYF; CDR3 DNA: TGTGCCACCAGCAGCAACGTGTATGTTGGGAGGAGCAACGAGCAGTACTTC
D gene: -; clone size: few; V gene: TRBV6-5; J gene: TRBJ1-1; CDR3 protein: CASTQGRTEAFF; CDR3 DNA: TGTGCCAGCACGCAGGGGCGAACTGAAGCTTTCTTT
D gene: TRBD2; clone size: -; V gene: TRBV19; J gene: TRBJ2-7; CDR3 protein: CASSIRGDHYEQYF; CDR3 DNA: TGTGCCAGTAGTATACGGGGGGATCACTACGAGCAGTACTTC
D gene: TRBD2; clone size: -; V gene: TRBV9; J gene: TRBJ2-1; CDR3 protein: CASSVVDAGREVYNEQFF; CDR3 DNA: TGTGCCAGCAGCGTAGTGGACGCTGGGCGGGAGGTCTACAATGAGCAGTTCTTC
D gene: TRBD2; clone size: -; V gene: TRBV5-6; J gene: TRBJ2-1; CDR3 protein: CASSQTAWRGFDNEQFF; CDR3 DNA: TGTGCCAGCAGCCAGACCGCTTGGCGGGGGTTCGACAATGAGCAGTTCTTC
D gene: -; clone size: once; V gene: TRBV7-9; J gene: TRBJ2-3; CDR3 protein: CASSLAGWDGSTDTQYF; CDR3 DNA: TGTGCCAGCAGCTTAGCAGGCTGGGACGGAAGCACAGATACGCAGTATTTT
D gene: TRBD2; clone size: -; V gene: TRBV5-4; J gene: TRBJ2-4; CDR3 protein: CASSFSGGLLAKNIQYF; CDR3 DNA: TGTGCCAGCAGCTTTAGCGGGGGACTACTAGCCAAAAACATTCAGTACTTC
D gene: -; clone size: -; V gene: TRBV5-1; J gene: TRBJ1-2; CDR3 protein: CASSRIYRRDNYGYTF; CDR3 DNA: TGCGCCAGCAGCAGGATATACCGCCGGGACAACTATGGCTACACCTTC
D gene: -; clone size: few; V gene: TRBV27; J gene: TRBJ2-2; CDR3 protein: CASGPVQMNTGELFF; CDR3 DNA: TGTGCCAGCGGCCCGGTTCAGATGAACACCGGGGAGCTGTTTTTT